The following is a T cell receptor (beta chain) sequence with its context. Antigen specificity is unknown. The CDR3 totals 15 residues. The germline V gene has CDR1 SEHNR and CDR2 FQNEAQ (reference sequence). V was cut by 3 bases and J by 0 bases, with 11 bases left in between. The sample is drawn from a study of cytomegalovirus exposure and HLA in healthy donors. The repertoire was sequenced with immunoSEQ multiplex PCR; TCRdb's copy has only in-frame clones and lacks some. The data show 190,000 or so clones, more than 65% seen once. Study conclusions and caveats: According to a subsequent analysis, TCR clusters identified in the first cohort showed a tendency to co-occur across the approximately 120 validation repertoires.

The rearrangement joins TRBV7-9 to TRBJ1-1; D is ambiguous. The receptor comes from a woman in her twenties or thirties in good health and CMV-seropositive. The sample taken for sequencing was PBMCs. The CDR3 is CASSFFSSMNTEAFF. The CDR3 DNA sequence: TGTGCCAGCAGCTTTTTTTCCAGTATGAACACTGAAGCTTTCTTT.